Below are 20 T cell receptor beta chains sequenced from a single sample in a study of blood T cell repertoires in COVID-19. Method: immunoSEQ multiplex PCR; TCRdb's copy keeps in-frame clones and lacks some. The sample has roughly 180,000 clones, approximately 82% seen once. Sequenced sample: PBMCs or T cells enriched from blood (not recorded which). The receptors originated from a man in his sixties who had recovered from COVID-19.

On this clone itself: Other DNA sequences in the same sample also yield this CDR3. J is TRBJ1-1 and V is TRBV5-1; 9 positions match TRBD1. V shed 2 bases and J 5 bases; nucleotides not matched to a gene: 4. The CDR3 runs to 14 residues. The germline V gene encodes CDR1 SGHRS and CDR2 YFSETQ. The CDR3 loop is CASSLGQGRTEAFF. In DNA form, the CDR3 reads TGCGCCAGCAGCTTAGGACAGGGGCGGACTGAAGCTTTCTTT.

This chain's CDR3 is CASSHPDRPYEQYF. In DNA form, the CDR3 reads TGTGCCAGCAGCCACCCGGACAGGCCCTACGAGCAGTACTTC. The chain has TRBV3-1 (or the pseudogene TRBV3-2) and TRBJ2-7; 7 bases line up with TRBD1. There are 14 residues in the CDR3. V was clipped by 3 bases and J by 2 bases; unmatched bases: 4. CDR1 and CDR2 (germline): LGHDT, YNNKEL (reference sequence).

This clone was detected once. The genes are TRBV28 and TRBJ2-3, with 11 positions matching TRBD2. CDR3 length: 18 residues. Germline V gives CDR1 MDHEN, CDR2 SYDVKM. J lost 1 base, V lost 4 bases, and 10 bases had no gene match. This CDR3 is CASSSASGGLERTDTQYF. For the CDR3, the DNA is TGTGCCAGCAGTTCGGCTAGCGGGGGGCTAGAACGCACAGATACGCAGTATTTT.

As regards this clone: A read error is likely here: a far larger clone is one base away. J is TRBJ2-3 and V is TRBV11-2, with TRBD2 matching over 12 bases. Germline CDR1 SGHAT, CDR2 FQNNGV. V was clipped by 5 bases and J by 0 bases; unmatched bases: 0. The CDR3 runs to 15 residues. DNA for the CDR3: TGTGCCAGCAGCGGGACTAGCGGGAGCACAGATACGCAGTATTTT. Translating it yields CASSGTSGSTDTQYF.

The chain has TRBV5-6 and TRBJ1-1; 10 bases fit TRBD1. The ends lost 2 bases at V and 2 bases at J; junction bases unmatched: 3. The CDR3 consists of 15 residues. Germline CDR1 and CDR2: SGHDT and YYEEEE. The CDR3 nucleotides read TGTGCCAGCAGCTTTGGGACAGGGGACAACACTGAAGCTTTCTTT. Its protein product is CASSFGTGDNTEAFF.

V is TRBV19 and J is TRBJ2-1; 10 bases line up with TRBD2. The V segment lost 6 bases and the J segment 2 bases; nucleotides outside the gene matches: 1. This CDR3 region has 14 residues. Per the germline V gene, CDR1 is LNHDA and CDR2 is SQIVND (reference sequence). The CDR3 sequence is CASSLAGAYNEQFF. For the CDR3, the DNA is TGTGCCAGTAGCCTAGCGGGGGCCTACAATGAGCAGTTCTTC.

CDR3 sequence (DNA): TGTGCCAGCAGTCGAACCCGGGGATCGGGAAGCTCTGGAAACACCATATATTTT. Protein sequence: CASSRTRGSGSSGNTIYF. The chain joins TRBV6-6 to TRBJ1-3; D gene unclear. The V end lost 5 bases, the J end lost 0 bases, and 20 bases lay between the germline ends. Germline loops: CDR1 MNHNY, CDR2 SVGAGI (reference sequence). The CDR3 sequence is 18 residues long.

This clone was seen a single time. CDR3 bases: TGTGCCAGCAGGGAGGGACAGGGACATTATAATTCACCCCTCCACTTT. This gives the protein CASREGQGHYNSPLHF. The rearrangement uses TRBV2 and TRBJ1-6; 9 bases match TRBD1. V shed 6 bases and J 4 bases; nucleotides not matched to a gene: 7. This CDR3 is built from 16 residues. The germline V gene encodes CDR1 SNHLY and CDR2 FYNNEI.

The J gene is TRBJ1-2, the V gene TRBV5-4, with 11 bases matching TRBD1. Per the germline V gene, CDR1 is SGHNT and CDR2 is YYREEE (reference sequence). This CDR3 region has 16 residues. V was clipped by 5 bases and J by 6 bases; unmatched bases: 12. The CDR3 reads CASSWPPGQGVDGYTF. CDR3 DNA: TGTGCCAGCAGTTGGCCCCCGGGACAGGGGGTGGATGGCTACACCTTC.

V usage is TRBV5-1 and J usage is TRBJ1-1; weak D call: TRBD1 (5 bases). Germline values: CDR1 SGHRS, CDR2 YFSETQ. Trimming removed 5 bases from V and 6 bases from J, with 17 bases in between. This CDR3 is 14 amino acids long. The CDR3 coding sequence is TGCGCCAGCAGGTCAGACAGCGGGTACTCTGAAGCTTTCTTT. Its translation: CASRSDSGYSEAFF.

The rearrangement uses TRBV18 and TRBJ2-1; TRBD1 matches 7 bases. V dropped 1 base and J dropped 9; count of bases not matched to a gene: 6. The CDR3 totals 14 residues. Germline lookup yields CDR1 KGHSH and CDR2 LQKENI. The CDR3, as DNA: TGTGCCAGCTCACCACAGGGGGCCCGGCCTGAGCAGTTCTTC. Its translation is CASSPQGARPEQFF.

The V call is TRBV20-1, the J call TRBJ2-1; 9 positions agree with TRBD2. Unmatched junction bases numbered 6, after V lost 6 bases and J lost 15 bases. From germline, CDR1 is DFQATT and CDR2 SNEGSKA (reference sequence). The CDR3 covers 10 residues. CDR3 bases: TGCAGTGCCAACCTAGCGGGGACGTTCTTC. Its protein is CSANLAGTFF.

V gene TRBV3-1 (or the pseudogene TRBV3-2) combines with J gene TRBJ2-1, with 10 bases matching TRBD1. Germline loops: CDR1 LGHDT, CDR2 YNNKEL (reference sequence). The CDR3 covers 14 residues. The trim removed 4 bases at V and 8 bases at J, leaving 5 bases unmatched. In nucleotides, the CDR3 is TGTGCCAGCAGCCCGGGACAGGGGCGATATGAGCAGTTCTTC. Encoded protein: CASSPGQGRYEQFF.

This clone was picked up a small number of times. J is TRBJ1-4 and V is TRBV14; possibly TRBD1 for D (5 bases). V dropped 3 bases and J dropped 6 bases, with 8 bases sitting between them. The CDR3 has 13 residues. Per the germline V gene, CDR1 is SGHDN and CDR2 is FVKESK. The CDR3 reads CASSQGGDEKLFF. For the CDR3, the DNA is TGTGCCAGCAGCCAGGGAGGGGATGAAAAACTGTTTTTT.

The rearrangement links TRBV7-8 to TRBJ2-1, with D possibly TRBD2 on 5 matching bases. With 5 bases removed from V and 9 bases from J, the gap between germline ends came to 11 bases. Germline values: CDR1 SGHVS, CDR2 FQNEAQ. CDR3 length equals 12 residues. The CDR3 spells CASSPTDFEQFF. The CDR3 DNA is TGTGCCAGCAGCCCTACGGACTTTGAGCAGTTCTTC.

The chain has TRBV7-8 and TRBJ2-5, with 7 bases lining up with TRBD2. The CDR3 totals 14 residues. Unmatched junction bases numbered 3, after V lost 1 base and J lost 4 bases. The V gene's germline CDR1 is SGHVS and CDR2 FQNEAQ. CDR3: CASSLVTSAETQYF. The CDR3 nucleotides are TGTGCCAGCAGCTTAGTTACTAGCGCAGAGACCCAGTACTTC.

This clone was counted only a few times. The chain carries TRBV6-5 and TRBJ1-3, with a possible D match to TRBD1 (5 bases). The CDR3 totals 15 residues. V lost 2 bases and J 6 bases, leaving 14 bases between the germline ends. The germline CDR1 and CDR2 sequences are MNHEY and SVGAGI. The CDR3 loop is CASSYDQGGQNTIYF. In nucleotides, the CDR3 is TGTGCCAGCAGTTACGACCAGGGTGGGCAAAACACCATATATTTT.

The chain employs TRBV5-1 and TRBJ1-2; 7 nucleotides agree with TRBD1. V trimming: 0 bases; J trimming: 8 bases; junction bases outside the gene matches: 7. Germline-derived CDR1 and CDR2 are SGHRS and YFSETQ. The CDR3 extends over 14 amino acids. CDR3 coding DNA: TGCGCCAGCAGCTTGGATCTGAAGGGGGCCGGCTACACCTTC. Its protein product is CASSLDLKGAGYTF.

The chain links TRBV11-3 to TRBJ1-1; 9 positions match TRBD1. The CDR3 length is 15 residues. The germline CDR1 and CDR2 sequences are SGHNT and YENEEA. J lost 1 base, V lost 5 bases, and 5 bases had no gene match. The CDR3 is CASSPGQGTNTEAFF. The CDR3 region has the DNA TGTGCCAGCAGCCCCGGACAGGGGACGAACACTGAAGCTTTCTTT.

The chain links TRBV19 to TRBJ2-1; the D gene is possibly TRBD1 (6 bases). Germline CDR1 LNHDA, CDR2 SQIVND (reference sequence). Trimming cost V 9 bases and J 9 bases, with 15 bases left between them. The CDR3 runs 12 residues. Here the CDR3 DNA reads TGTGCCAGCACAGGGTCGAGGGGTGAGCAGTTCTTC. Protein product: CASTGSRGEQFF.